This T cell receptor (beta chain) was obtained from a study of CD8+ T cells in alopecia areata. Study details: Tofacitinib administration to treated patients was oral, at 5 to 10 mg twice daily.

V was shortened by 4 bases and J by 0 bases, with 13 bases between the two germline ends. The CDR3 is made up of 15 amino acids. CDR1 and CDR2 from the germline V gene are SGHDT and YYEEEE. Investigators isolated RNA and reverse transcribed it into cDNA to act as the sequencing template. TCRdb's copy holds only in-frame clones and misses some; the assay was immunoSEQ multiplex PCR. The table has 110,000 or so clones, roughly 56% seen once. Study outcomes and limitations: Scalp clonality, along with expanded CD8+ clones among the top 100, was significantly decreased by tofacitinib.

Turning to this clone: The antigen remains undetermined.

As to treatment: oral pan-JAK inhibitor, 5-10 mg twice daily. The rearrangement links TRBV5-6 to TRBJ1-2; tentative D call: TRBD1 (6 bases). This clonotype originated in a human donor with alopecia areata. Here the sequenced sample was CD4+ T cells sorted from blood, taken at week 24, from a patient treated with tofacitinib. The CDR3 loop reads CASSPGGRANYGYTF. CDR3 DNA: TGTGCCAGCAGCCCCGGGGGCCGAGCTAACTATGGCTACACCTTC.